One and the same sample provided the 28 T cell receptor beta chains below, sequenced in a study of blood T cells in healthy people across ages. Using a J-beta primer mix together with a sample-barcoded 5' primer, a second PCR was run for about 6 to 12 cycles. TCRdb reanalysed the 5' RACE reads using MiXCR and keeps one entry per CDR3 protein. The sample lists roughly 1.9 million distinct CDR3 sequences; roughly two fifths were seen once. Sequenced sample: blood. The source of these receptors is a human donor in good health.

The J gene is TRBJ2-3, the V gene TRBV5-6; D might be TRBD2 (7 bases). V lost 5 bases to trimming and J lost 6 bases, with 16 bases between them. Germline CDR1 SGHDT, CDR2 YYEEEE. This CDR3 contains 14 residues. The CDR3 bases are TGTGCCAGCAGGGGGGGGCGGAACACCGATACGCAGTATTTT. Translation: CASRGGRNTDTQYF.

This chain connects TRBV12-3 or TRBV12-4 to TRBJ2-1; D ambiguous. The CDR3 is 12 amino acids. Trimming took 5 bases from V and 7 from J, leaving 9 bases between them. For the CDR3, the DNA is TGTGCCAGCAGTCCCCCTAGGAATGAGCAGTTCTTC. Its protein is CASSPPRNEQFF.

Only one count was recorded for this clonotype. The chain couples TRBV27 to TRBJ1-2; D might be TRBD1 (5 bases). Germline CDR1 reads MNHEY; CDR2 reads SMNVEV (reference sequence). The CDR3 totals 13 residues. The germline V and J ends were trimmed by 6 bases and 8 bases, with 16 bases remaining between them. DNA of the CDR3: TGTGCCAGCAGCCCCAGGTGGGGGACCGGCTACACCTTC. Amino acids: CASSPRWGTGYTF.

In this sample, this clonotype turned up a few times. This sequence joins TRBV4-2 and TRBJ1-6; D is unclear. The CDR3 extends over 15 amino acids. Germline V CDR1 and CDR2: LGHNA, YNFKEQ. Trimming stripped 0 bases from V and 5 bases from J, with 8 bases between. This chain's CDR3 is CASSQETVDNSPLHF. The CDR3 DNA sequence: TGTGCCAGCAGCCAAGAGACGGTGGATAATTCACCCCTCCACTTT.

The chain uses TRBV12-5 and TRBJ2-3, with 11 bases that match TRBD2. The CDR3 covers 23 residues. CDR1 is LGHNT, CDR2 FRNRAP, per germline. The V segment lost 1 base and the J segment 0 bases; nucleotides outside the gene matches: 21. The CDR3 nucleotides read TGTGCTAGTGGTTTGGCCCCAGGGACCGTTCTAGCGGGGGGTCTATCTAGCACAGATACGCAGTATTTT. This encodes CASGLAPGTVLAGGLSSTDTQYF. The full variable domain, its missing parts supplied by reference TRBV12-5 and TRBJ2-3, is DARVTQTPRHKVTEMGQEVTMRCQPILGHNTVFWYRQTMMQGLELLAYFRNRAPLDDSGMPKDRFSAEMPDATLATLKIQPSEPRDSAVYFCASGLAPGTVLAGGLSSTDTQYFGPGTRLTVL.

The genes are TRBV5-6 and TRBJ2-1; D might be TRBD2 (5 bases). Germline lookup yields CDR1 SGHDT and CDR2 YYEEEE. The CDR3 is 15 residues long. Trimming stripped 3 bases from V and 2 bases from J, with 12 bases between. The CDR3 region is CASSYGISTYNEQFF. The CDR3 nucleotides are TGTGCCAGCAGCTACGGGATCTCCACCTACAATGAGCAGTTCTTC.

This chain links TRBV7-9 with TRBJ1-2; D is undetermined. V was pared by 3 bases and J by 6 bases, with 8 bases between. CDR1 and CDR2 from the germline V gene are SEHNR and FQNEAQ (reference sequence). The length of the CDR3 is 12 residues. The CDR3 DNA sequence: TGTGCCAGCAGCTTTTGGGCTGATGGCTACACCTTC. Translating gives CASSFWADGYTF.

The chain combines TRBV2 with TRBJ2-1; TRBD2 aligns across 10 bases. V trimming: 3 bases; J trimming: 4 bases; junction bases outside the gene matches: 9. The CDR3 covers 17 residues. In germline, CDR1 is SNHLY, CDR2 FYNNEI. For the CDR3, the DNA is TGTGCCAGCAGTGACCCCAGCAGCGGGGGGGTATACAATGAGCAGTTCTTC. It encodes CASSDPSSGGVYNEQFF.

There are a few counts of this clonotype. A much larger clone differs from this one at a single base, so this may be a read error. The chain is built from TRBV7-9 and TRBJ1-1; D remains unclear. Germline V gives CDR1 SEHNR, CDR2 FQNEAQ (reference sequence). There are 13 residues in the CDR3. The CDR3 nucleotides read TGTGCCAACAGCTTTGGACCGAACACTGAAGCTTTCTTT. This translates into CANSFGPNTEAFF. Filled out from reference TRBV7-9 and TRBJ1-1, the complete variable domain reads DTGVSQNPRHKITKRGQNVTFRCDPISEHNRLYWYRQTLGQGPEFLTYFQNEAQLEKSRLLSDRFSAERPKGSFSTLEIQRTEQGDSAMYLCANSFGPNTEAFFGQGTRLTVV.

This clonotype was detected a few times. The V gene is TRBV13, the J gene TRBJ2-7; 9 bases fit TRBD2. CDR1 is PRHDT, CDR2 FYEKMQ, per germline (reference sequence). This CDR3 region has 14 residues. The V gene end was trimmed by 5 bases and the J gene end by 5 bases; junction bases not matched to a gene: 7. The CDR3 DNA is TGTGCCAGCAGCGGGGGTAGCGGGGGTCACGAGCAGTACTTC. As protein: CASSGGSGGHEQYF. Full variable domain (remainder filled in from reference TRBV13 and TRBJ2-7): AAGVIQSPRHLIKEKRETATLKCYPIPRHDTVYWYQQGPGQDPQFLISFYEKMQSDKGSIPDRFSAQQFSDYHSELNMSSLELGDSALYFCASSGGSGGHEQYFGPGTRLTVT.

This clonotype was picked up a small number of times. The genes are TRBV20-1 and TRBJ1-2; D is ambiguous. Trimming removed 6 bases from V and 8 bases from J, with 10 bases in between. From germline, CDR1 is DFQATT and CDR2 SNEGSKA (reference sequence). The CDR3 runs to 10 residues. The CDR3, as DNA: TGCAGTGCCCCCGCGGGGGGCTACACCTTC. Residues: CSAPAGGYTF.

At least ten counts were recorded for this clonotype. The rearrangement uses TRBV12-3 or TRBV12-4 and TRBJ2-3; the match to TRBD1 covers 11 bases. This CDR3 is 16 amino acids long. Losses at the gene ends were 5 bases for V and 3 bases for J; bases not matched to a gene: 7. DNA of the CDR3: TGTGCCAGCAGTCCCTGGACAGGGGGCATAACAGATACGCAGTATTTT. This codes for CASSPWTGGITDTQYF.

This chain joins TRBV6-4 and TRBJ2-3; 8 bases match TRBD2. Germline V gene lookup returns CDR1 MRHNA and CDR2 SNTAGT. CDR3 length equals 15 residues. The V and J ends lost 5 bases and 4 bases, in that order; junction bases with no gene match: 8. CDR3 in DNA: TGTGCCAGCAGTAGATTCGGACTAGCATCAGATACGCAGTATTTT. It translates to CASSRFGLASDTQYF.

As concerns this clonotype: Because the CDR3 is missing its conserved closing phenylalanine or tryptophan, this is likely a read error. The chain carries TRBV18 and TRBJ1-5, with D possibly matching TRBD1 (6 bases). From germline, CDR1 is KGHSH and CDR2 LQKENI. The V end lost 3 bases, the J end lost 2 bases, and 14 bases lay between the germline ends. CDR3 length: 16 residues. CDR3 nucleotide sequence: TGTGCCAGCTCACCCCAGGGGCAGGGAGGCAATCAGCCCCAGCATTGT. It is translated as CASSPQGQGGNQPQHC.

This clonotype was seen once. The junction departs from the called germline gene at one end, perhaps through a read error. CDR3: CSARGNSNQPRHF. The CDR3 DNA reads TGCAGTGCTAGAGGAAATAGCAATCAGCCCCGGCATTTT. The chain employs TRBV20-1 and TRBJ1-5, with no clear D. In germline, CDR1 is DFQATT, CDR2 SNEGSKA (reference sequence). CDR3 length equals 13 residues.

CDR3 residues: CASMLSTDTQYF. The CDR3, as DNA: TGTGCCAGCATGCTTAGCACAGATACGCAGTATTTT. The J gene is TRBJ2-3, the V gene TRBV7-2, with no clear D. V was shortened by 7 bases and J by 0 bases, with 5 bases between the two germline ends. The CDR3 is 12 amino acids. Germline V gene data show CDR1 as SGHTA and CDR2 as FQGNSA.

This clonotype was detected many times. V is TRBV6-6 and J is TRBJ2-3; D unresolved. CDR1 and CDR2 from the germline V gene are MNHNY and SVGAGI (reference sequence). V lost 0 bases and J lost 0, with 1 base in between. This CDR3 has 13 residues. CDR3 nucleotide sequence: TGTGCCAGCAGTTACTCTAGCACAGATACGCAGTATTTT. Its translation: CASSYSSTDTQYF.

The gene calls are TRBV5-1 and TRBJ2-5, with 8 positions matching TRBD1. With the DNA end fitting TRBJ2-7 better, the J assignment may be wrong. The CDR3 consists of 16 residues. Germline values: CDR1 SGHRS, CDR2 YFSETQ. The CDR3 reads CASSRGQGLVRDEQYF. For the CDR3, the DNA is TGCGCCAGCAGCCGCGGACAGGGACTTGTTCGGGACGAGCAGTACTTC.

This clonotype was observed a few times. This sequence joins TRBV25-1 and TRBJ1-2; maybe TRBD1 (5 bases). Trimming pared 4 bases from V and 3 bases from J, leaving 18 bases between. The CDR3 has 16 amino acids. CDR1 and CDR2 (germline): MGHDK, SYGVNS. DNA for the CDR3: TGTGCCAGCAGTGCCCCCGGGACCCTGAAATACTATGGCTACACCTTC. Its protein is CASSAPGTLKYYGYTF.

CDR3: CASSQGSRVLLNEQYF. The CDR3 DNA reads as TGTGCCAGCAGCCAAGGTAGCAGGGTCCTCCTTAACGAGCAGTACTTC. The chain joins TRBV3-1 to TRBJ2-7; weak D call: TRBD1 (5 bases). Trimming removed 1 base from V and 5 bases from J, with 18 bases in between. CDR1 and CDR2 (germline): LGHDT, YNNKEL (reference sequence). This CDR3 is 16 amino acids long.

Only one count was recorded for this clonotype. CDR3 amino acids: CASSFQLTVAYEQYF. For the CDR3, the DNA is TGTGCCAGCAGCTTCCAACTGACAGTAGCCTACGAGCAGTACTTC. The V and J genes are TRBV7-2 and TRBJ2-7; D is possibly TRBD1 (5 bases). V lost 3 bases and J lost 2, with 14 bases in between. CDR3 length: 15 residues. Looked up from germline, CDR1 is SGHTA and CDR2 is FQGNSA. Using reference TRBV7-2 and TRBJ2-7 for the parts outside the CDR3, the full variable domain is GAGVSQSPSNKVTEKGKDVELRCDPISGHTALYWYRQSLGQGLEFLIYFQGNSAPDKSGLPSDRFSAERTGGSVSTLTIQRTQQEDSAVYLCASSFQLTVAYEQYFGPGTRLTVT.

The chain is built from TRBV13 and TRBJ2-3; D is ambiguous. Trimming shortened V by 4 bases and J by 11 bases, and 13 bases separated the two germline ends. Germline lookup yields CDR1 PRHDT and CDR2 FYEKMQ (reference sequence). The CDR3 contains 12 residues. This CDR3 is CASSSGPPMQYF. The CDR3 region has the DNA TGTGCCAGCAGCTCCGGACCGCCGATGCAGTATTTT. Combining the CDR3 with reference TRBV13 and TRBJ2-3 gives the whole variable domain AAGVIQSPRHLIKEKRETATLKCYPIPRHDTVYWYQQGPGQDPQFLISFYEKMQSDKGSIPDRFSAQQFSDYHSELNMSSLELGDSALYFCASSSGPPMQYFGPGTRLTVL.

V gene TRBV7-9 combines with J gene TRBJ1-2; unclear D gene. This CDR3 has 11 amino acids. Per the germline V gene, CDR1 is SEHNR and CDR2 is FQNEAQ (reference sequence). V gave up 5 bases and J gave up 8 bases, with 9 bases separating them. CDR3 sequence: CASSPNKGYTF. In DNA, the CDR3 is TGTGCCAGCAGCCCGAATAAGGGCTACACCTTC.

This clonotype was seen once. In nucleotides, the CDR3 is TGTGCCAGCAGTGGATCTGGCAGAAGAAATTCACCCCTCCACTTT. Encoded protein: CASSGSGRRNSPLHF. The chain couples TRBV25-1 to TRBJ1-6, with D hard to call. Germline V lookup: CDR1 MGHDK, CDR2 SYGVNS. V lost 4 bases to trimming and J lost 7 bases, with 14 bases between them. The CDR3 is 15 residues long.

The chain has TRBV5-6 and TRBJ2-7, with a tentative D call TRBD1 (5 bases). Germline V gene sequence: CDR1 SGHDT, CDR2 YYEEEE. Trimming stripped 2 bases from V and 7 bases from J, with 13 bases between. There are 13 residues in the CDR3. The CDR3 DNA follows: TGTGCCAGCAGCTTCCAGCCGGACAATGAGCAGTACTTC. It codes for CASSFQPDNEQYF.

To note about this clonotype: An end of the junction does not agree with germline; a read error may underlie this. The chain employs TRBV14 and TRBJ1-2; no clear D gene. In germline, CDR1 is SGHDN, CDR2 FVKESK. The CDR3 is made up of 16 amino acids. In nucleotides, the CDR3 is TGTGCCAGCAGTCAAGATCCGAGGCGGCCAAGCTATGGCTACACCTTC. It is translated as CASSQDPRRPSYGYTF.

This rearrangement joins TRBV29-1 to TRBJ1-2; maybe TRBD1 (6 bases). This CDR3 is built from 13 residues. V lost 6 bases to trimming and J lost 4 bases, with 15 bases between them. Germline CDR1 is SQVTM and CDR2 is ANQGSEA. The CDR3 here is CSVLTGILYGYTF. The CDR3 DNA reads TGCAGCGTACTAACAGGGATTCTCTATGGCTACACCTTC.

This clonotype was recorded a few times. The junction differs from germline at one of its ends, possibly a read error. The rearrangement links TRBV28 to TRBJ2-3; TRBD2 aligns across 9 bases. The CDR3 contains 16 residues. Germline V gives CDR1 MDHEN, CDR2 SYDVKM. Here the CDR3 DNA reads TGTGCCAGCAGTTTTGGGCGGGGGGGCTTCACACATACGCAGTATTTT. Translating gives CASSFGRGGFTHTQYF.